This is a list of T cell receptor beta chains from one sample in a study of response to subunit inactivated influenza vaccine. TCRdb redid the calling of the RT-PCR reads with MiXCR, one entry per CDR3 protein. The data contain about 800,000 distinct CDR3 sequences, around 20% of them singletons. Sequenced material: PBMCs from blood, taken 4 to 6 days after vaccination. The receptors stem from a man over 45 who received an inactivated influenza vaccine. Each CDR3 is given without its conserved first and last residue.

v_call: TRBV7-2
cdr3_length: 13
cdr3_aa: ASSPQALSNQPQH

v_call: TRBV4-2
cdr3_length: 10
cdr3_aa: ASSQATEGAF

v_call: TRBV11-3
cdr3_length: 13
cdr3_aa: ASSLWGEPGNTIY

v_call: TRBV6-2/TRBV6-3
cdr3_length: 10
cdr3_aa: ASNSGSGELF

v_call: TRBV14
cdr3_length: 14
cdr3_aa: ASSQDRNRGIHEQF

v_call: TRBV2
cdr3_length: 13
cdr3_aa: ASSVRLAITYEQY

v_call: TRBV4-3
cdr3_length: 13
cdr3_aa: ASSQEQGVAYEQY

v_call: TRBV4-2
cdr3_length: 14
cdr3_aa: ASSQEGTTTGATQY

v_call: TRBV20-1
cdr3_length: 11
cdr3_aa: SARLTVQETQY

v_call: TRBV20-1
cdr3_length: 10
cdr3_aa: SARRLGYEQY

v_call: TRBV6-1
cdr3_length: 15
cdr3_aa: ASSLYAQGLGNSPLH

v_call: TRBV7-9
cdr3_length: 10
cdr3_aa: ASSSTAEKLF

v_call: TRBV6-1
cdr3_length: 12
cdr3_aa: ASSLVGYDETQY

v_call: TRBV12-3/TRBV12-4
cdr3_length: 14
cdr3_aa: ASSFRLAGGRETQY

v_call: TRBV4-2
cdr3_length: 14
cdr3_aa: ASSQEAGGWSYEQY

v_call: TRBV15
cdr3_length: 14
cdr3_aa: ATSRAPLQGSEKLF

v_call: TRBV6-1
cdr3_length: 11
cdr3_aa: ASSEAGFTEAF

v_call: TRBV7-8
cdr3_length: 11
cdr3_aa: ASRRAGDTEAF

v_call: TRBV7-6
cdr3_length: 15
cdr3_aa: ASSLEVAGAYSYEQY

v_call: TRBV12-3/TRBV12-4
cdr3_length: 10
cdr3_aa: ASRIAVNEQY

v_call: TRBV29-1
cdr3_length: 11
cdr3_aa: SVEAGGYNEQF

v_call: TRBV24-1
cdr3_length: 16
cdr3_aa: ATSDLPGTSGSLGEQF

v_call: TRBV20-1
cdr3_length: 11
cdr3_aa: SARDLPDGELF

v_call: TRBV4-2
cdr3_length: 14
cdr3_aa: ASSRGLAGAIDEQY

v_call: TRBV5-1
cdr3_length: 14
cdr3_aa: ASSLPGGVSSYEQY

v_call: TRBV5-8
cdr3_length: 13
cdr3_aa: ASSPPGRQGILAF

v_call: TRBV11-2
cdr3_length: 12
cdr3_aa: ASCRLAAQETQY

v_call: TRBV7-3
cdr3_length: 16
cdr3_aa: ASSPSQTSGSQGLEQF

v_call: TRBV13
cdr3_length: 13
cdr3_aa: ASSRGAGMNTEAF

v_call: TRBV12-3/TRBV12-4
cdr3_length: 9
cdr3_aa: ASSRDYEQY

v_call: TRBV28
cdr3_length: 11
cdr3_aa: ASRYQTWETQY

v_call: TRBV10-3
cdr3_length: 13
cdr3_aa: AISNRDSFTGELF

v_call: TRBV2
cdr3_length: 16
cdr3_aa: TLSDSRTGDLYFYGYT

v_call: TRBV29-1
cdr3_length: 13
cdr3_aa: SVDHRTGGEETQY

v_call: TRBV7-8
cdr3_length: 11
cdr3_aa: ASFPGLTDTQY

v_call: TRBV28
cdr3_length: 12
cdr3_aa: ASSLTVSNYGYT

v_call: TRBV24-1
cdr3_length: 12
cdr3_aa: ATTSDTNTGELF

v_call: TRBV18
cdr3_length: 12
cdr3_aa: ASSPGGSQETQY

v_call: TRBV20-1
cdr3_length: 11
cdr3_aa: SARGTLGYGYT

v_call: TRBV7-2
cdr3_length: 14
cdr3_aa: ASSLVVTSGRETQY

v_call: TRBV20-1
cdr3_length: 13
cdr3_aa: SARGLSVLNDEQF

v_call: TRBV29-1
cdr3_length: 10
cdr3_aa: SVVVAGETQY

v_call: TRBV20-1
cdr3_length: 11
cdr3_aa: SVGGQTYNEQF

v_call: TRBV6-2/TRBV6-3
cdr3_length: 13
cdr3_aa: ASSSPTGAQETQY

v_call: TRBV20-1
cdr3_length: 14
cdr3_aa: SAIRLQGSSYNEQF

v_call: TRBV20-1
cdr3_length: 13
cdr3_aa: SALRIAGVIDTQY

v_call: TRBV20-1
cdr3_length: 13
cdr3_aa: SAVLQGSRNQPQH

v_call: TRBV4-2
cdr3_length: 13
cdr3_aa: ASSQDLRVSDTQY

v_call: TRBV5-1
cdr3_length: 14
cdr3_aa: ASSQKAGGSTDTQY

v_call: TRBV7-9
cdr3_length: 10
cdr3_aa: ASSLWDREQY

v_call: TRBV20-1
cdr3_length: 13
cdr3_aa: SAPRTGDQQETQY

v_call: TRBV28
cdr3_length: 13
cdr3_aa: ASSFATGYTGELF

v_call: TRBV5-1
cdr3_length: 16
cdr3_aa: ASSLVLRTTTNTGELF

v_call: TRBV6-5
cdr3_length: 15
cdr3_aa: ASSYHWTGYNTGELF